Below, 8 T cell receptor beta chains from the same sample are listed, as sequenced in a study of T cell clonality in common variable immunodeficiency. Assay used: immunoSEQ multiplex PCR; TCRdb lists only in-frame clones, some missing. The sample shows about 81,000 clones, none of them appearing just once. The sequencing sample was made of peripheral blood mononuclear cells. These receptors came from a person aged 18 to 70 in good health.

This clone was observed at least ten times. The read falls 3 residues short of the CDR3 end, and the missing part is taken from the germline J gene. The chain has TRBV29-1 and TRBJ2-1; D gene uncertain. Germline-derived CDR1 and CDR2 are SQVTM and ANQGSEA. Between the trimmed V and J ends, which lost 7 bases and 9 bases, there was a span of 19 bases. The CDR3 runs 13 residues. The part of the CDR3 DNA that was read is TGCAGCGGTGACCTCCCCGGGTTGGGTGAG. Protein: CSGDLPGLGE. The full CDR3 reads CSGDLPGLGEQFF.

This clone was counted many times. The read finishes 3 residues shy of the CDR3 end, and the germline J gene is used to complete it. This chain joins TRBV28 and TRBJ2-5; D gene ambiguous. Germline CDR1 reads MDHEN; CDR2 reads SYDVKM. CDR3 length: 13 residues. Deletions cut 3 bases from V and 3 bases from J, with 8 bases between. The sequenced CDR3 bases are TGTGCCAGCAGTTTCCAGGAAAAAGAGACC. It yields the protein CASSFQEKET. The complete CDR3 sequence is CASSFQEKETQYF.

There are many counts of this clone. The CDR3 end falls 3 residues outside the read, so it is completed with the germline J gene. The chain employs TRBV6-2 or TRBV6-3 and TRBJ1-5; D is undetermined. Per germline, CDR1 MNHEY and CDR2 SVGEGT. The CDR3 spans 17 residues. V lost 6 bases to trimming and J lost 0 bases, with 18 bases between them. CDR3 protein: CASSLLGLGHSNQPQHF. Partial CDR3 DNA: TGTGCCAGCAGCCTACTAGGGCTCGGGCATAGCAATCAGCCC.

Only a few counts were recorded for this clone. The CDR3 end lies 3 residues beyond the end of the read and is filled in from the germline J gene. The rearrangement uses TRBV11-1 and TRBJ1-1; 9 positions agree with TRBD1. Looked up from germline, CDR1 is SGHAT and CDR2 is FQDESV (reference sequence). This CDR3 has 15 residues. V shed 4 bases and J 5 bases; nucleotides not matched to a gene: 8. The CDR3 bases that were read are TGTGCCAGCAGCTCCCCGGGACAGGGTAAGACTGAA. The encoded protein is CASSSPGQGKTE. The full CDR3 protein reads CASSSPGQGKTEAFF. Variable domain in full (rest from reference TRBV11-1 and TRBJ1-1): EAEVAQSPRYKITEKSQAVAFWCDPISGHATLYWYRQILGQGPELLVQFQDESVVDDSQLPKDRFSAERLKGVDSTLKIQPAELGDSAMYLCASSSPGQGKTEAFFGQGTRLTVV.

Comment on this clone: Read data end 3 residues before the CDR3 end; the end is taken from the germline J gene. The gene calls are TRBV19 and TRBJ1-5; D possibly corresponds to TRBD1 (6 bases). Trimming removed 7 bases from V and 2 bases from J, with 9 bases in between. The germline V gene encodes CDR1 LNHDA and CDR2 SQIVND (reference sequence). This CDR3 spans 13 amino acids. CDR3 bases read: TGTGCCAGTACAGGGGTCGGCAATCAGCCC. It yields the protein CASTGVGNQP. The whole CDR3 is CASTGVGNQPQHF.

This clone was counted at least ten times. Coverage ceases 3 residues before the CDR3 finishes, and the germline J gene fills in the end. This chain connects TRBV20-1 to TRBJ2-4; 11 bases are a match to TRBD2. Trimming cost V 3 bases and J 8 bases; bases outside gene matches: 18. From germline, CDR1 is DFQATT and CDR2 SNEGSKA (reference sequence). The CDR3 is made up of 18 amino acids. The CDR3 is CSARRAWGSGRARDIQYF. The CDR3 DNA, read in part, is TGCAGTGCTAGGAGGGCGTGGGGTAGCGGGAGGGCCAGGGACATT.

In its sample, this clone was seen many times. The read is 3 residues too short to cover the CDR3 end, so that end is filled in from the germline J gene. The rearrangement links TRBV6-2 or TRBV6-3 to TRBJ2-3; 8 bases are a match to TRBD2. Germline V gene lookup returns CDR1 MNHEY and CDR2 SVGEGT. The length of the CDR3 is 17 residues. Losses at the gene ends were 2 bases for V and 1 base for J; bases not matched to a gene: 8. The CDR3: CASSYPTGLGRTDTQYF. The sequenced part of the CDR3 DNA is TGTGCCAGCAGTTACCCAACGGGACTAGGACGCACAGATACG.

This clone was seen many times. The read comes to an end 3 residues before the CDR3 does, leaving the germline J gene to fill in the end. The chain has TRBV5-4 and TRBJ1-1; D perhaps matches TRBD1 (6 bases). Germline V gene sequence: CDR1 SGHNT, CDR2 YYREEE (reference sequence). The V gene lost 2 bases and the J gene lost 3 bases, with 14 bases spanning the gap. The CDR3 spans 15 residues. This chain's CDR3 is CASSFGGLRDTEAFF. Incomplete CDR3 DNA: TGTGCCAGCAGCTTCGGGGGGCTTCGGGACACTGAA.